Below, one T cell receptor beta chain is given with its context. As originally analysed: Amplification of reference gene primers provided the estimated nucleated cell counts. Clones were sequenced by immunoSEQ multiplex PCR, and TCRdb holds only the in-frame ones, with some missing. The V and J calls and clone size are taken from that table; D and trimming were inferred from the DNA. Of 70,000 to 95,000 clones in the sample, about four fifths were seen once. The CDR3 has 10 amino acids. V lost 6 bases and J lost 9, with 5 bases in between. CDR1 and CDR2 (germline): MRHNA, SNTAGT. This sample was included in a study of blood T cell repertoires in COVID-19. Study-wide context: Samples of COVID-19 (acute and convalescent) were obtained from the United States, Italy and Spain. T cells, B-cell-depleted T cells, or PBMCs supplied cDNA or gDNA.

The chain combines TRBV6-4 with TRBJ1-4; D remains unclear. This TCR was recovered from a woman in her seventies with acute or convalescent COVID-19. Sequences were obtained from peripheral blood. CDR3 residues: CASSSQKLFF. CDR3 coding DNA: TGTGCCAGCAGCTCTCAAAAACTGTTTTTT.